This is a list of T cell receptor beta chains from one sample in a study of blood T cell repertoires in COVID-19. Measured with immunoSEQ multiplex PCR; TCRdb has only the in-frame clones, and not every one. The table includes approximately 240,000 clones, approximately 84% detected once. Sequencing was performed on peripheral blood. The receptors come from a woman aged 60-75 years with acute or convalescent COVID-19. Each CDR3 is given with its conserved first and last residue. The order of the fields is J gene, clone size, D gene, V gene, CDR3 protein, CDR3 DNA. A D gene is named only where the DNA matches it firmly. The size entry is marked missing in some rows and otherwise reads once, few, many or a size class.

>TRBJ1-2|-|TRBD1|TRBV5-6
CASSLEGGDYGYTF
TGTGCCAGCAGCTTGGAAGGGGGCGACTATGGCTACACCTTC
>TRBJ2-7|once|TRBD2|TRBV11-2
CASSRDGTRYFDEQYF
TGTGCCAGCAGCCGGGATGGGACTAGATATTTCGACGAGCAGTACTTC
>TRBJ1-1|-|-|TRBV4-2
CASSQAGGKDTEAFF
TGTGCCAGCAGCCAAGCGGGGGGAAAGGACACTGAAGCTTTCTTT
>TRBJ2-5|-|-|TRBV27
CASSAGGGGAETQYF
TGTGCCAGCAGTGCGGGCGGAGGGGGCGCGGAGACCCAGTACTTC
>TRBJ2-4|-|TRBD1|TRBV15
CATTRDRVRTKNIQYF
TGTGCCACCACCCGGGACAGGGTTCGGACCAAAAACATTCAGTACTTC
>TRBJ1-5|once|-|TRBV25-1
CASKAGNQPQHF
TGTGCCAGCAAGGCGGGCAATCAGCCCCAGCATTTT
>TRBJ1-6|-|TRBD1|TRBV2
CASSAQGAIGSPLHF
TGTGCCAGCAGCGCACAGGGGGCGATAGGATCACCCCTCCACTTT
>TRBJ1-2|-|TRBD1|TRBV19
CASSNRGSELWSGYGYTF
TGTGCCAGTAGTAACAGGGGATCGGAACTTTGGTCGGGTTATGGCTACACCTTC
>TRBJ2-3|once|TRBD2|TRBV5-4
CASSQDGGAGDTQYF
TGTGCCAGCAGCCAAGACGGGGGGGCGGGAGATACGCAGTATTTT
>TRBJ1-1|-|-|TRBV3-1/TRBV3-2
CASSSRRSEAFF
TGTGCCAGCAGCTCCAGGAGGAGTGAAGCTTTCTTT
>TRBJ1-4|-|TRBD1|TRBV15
CATSRETGKKKLFF
TGTGCCACCAGCAGAGAGACAGGGAAGAAAAAACTGTTTTTT
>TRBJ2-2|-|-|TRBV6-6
CASSYVLAFTGELFF
TGTGCCAGCAGTTACGTTCTAGCGTTCACCGGGGAGCTGTTTTTT
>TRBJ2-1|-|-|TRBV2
CASTRAESSYNEQFF
TGTGCCAGCACCCGAGCCGAAAGCTCCTACAATGAGCAGTTCTTC
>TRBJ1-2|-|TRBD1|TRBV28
CASSLRRGTVYGYTF
TGTGCCAGCAGTTTAAGAAGGGGGACAGTGTATGGCTACACCTTC
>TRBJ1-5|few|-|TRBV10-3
CASRDPGGNQPQHF
TGTGCCAGCCGGGACCCAGGGGGCAATCAGCCCCAGCATTTT
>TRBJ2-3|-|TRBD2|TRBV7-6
CASSPWGASGGGTDTQYF
TGTGCCAGCAGCCCCTGGGGGGCTAGCGGGGGAGGCACAGATACGCAGTATTTT
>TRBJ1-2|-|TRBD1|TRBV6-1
CASSDGTGGHRNYGYTF
TGTGCCAGCAGTGATGGGACAGGGGGCCATCGTAACTATGGCTACACCTTC
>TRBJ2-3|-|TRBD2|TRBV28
CASSLLGGADTQYF
TGTGCCAGCAGTTTATTGGGAGGGGCAGATACGCAGTATTTT
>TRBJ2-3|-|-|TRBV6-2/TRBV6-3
CASSYPRGAPTDTQYF
TGTGCCAGCAGTTACCCCCGGGGGGCCCCCACAGATACGCAGTATTTT
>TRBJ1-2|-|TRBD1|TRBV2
CASSDLQGRGYTF
TGTGCCAGCAGTGACCTACAGGGGAGAGGCTACACCTTC
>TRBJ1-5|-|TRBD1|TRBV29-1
CSAGTGSGGTQPQHF
TGCAGCGCAGGGACAGGGTCGGGAGGGACTCAGCCCCAGCATTTT
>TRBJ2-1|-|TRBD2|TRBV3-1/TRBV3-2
CASSIGTGLSYNEQFF
TGTGCCAGCAGCATAGGGACGGGACTATCATACAATGAGCAGTTCTTC
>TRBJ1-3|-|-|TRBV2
CASLHYYTKSSGNTIYF
TGTGCCAGCCTCCATTACTACACGAAATCCTCTGGAAACACCATATATTTT
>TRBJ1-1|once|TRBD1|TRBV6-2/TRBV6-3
CASSYTPGQAMNTEAFF
TGTGCCAGCAGTTACACTCCGGGACAGGCGATGAACACTGAAGCTTTCTTT
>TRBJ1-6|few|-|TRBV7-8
CASSLTFASYNSPLHF
TGTGCCAGCAGCTTAACTTTCGCCTCCTATAATTCACCCCTCCACTTT
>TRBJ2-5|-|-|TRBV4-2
CASSQETPFYGDTISTQYF
TGTGCCAGCAGCCAAGAAACCCCCTTTTATGGGGACACCATATCGACCCAGTACTTC
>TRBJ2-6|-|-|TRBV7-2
CASSLGRGGVSGANVLTF
TGTGCCAGCAGCTTAGGACGGGGTGGGGTCTCTGGGGCCAACGTCCTGACTTTC
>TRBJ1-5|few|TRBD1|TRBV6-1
CASSESTGASQPQHF
TGTGCCAGCAGTGAGTCCACAGGGGCTTCTCAGCCCCAGCATTTT
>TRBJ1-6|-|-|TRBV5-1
CASSLIDINNSPLHF
TGCGCCAGCAGTTTAATAGACATAAATAATTCACCCCTCCACTTT
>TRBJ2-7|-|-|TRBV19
CASSQSNEQYF
TGTGCCAGTAGCCAGTCAAACGAGCAGTACTTC
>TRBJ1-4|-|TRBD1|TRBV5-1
CASSFRTGTTNEKLFF
TGCGCCAGCAGCTTCCGGACAGGGACAACTAATGAAAAACTGTTTTTT
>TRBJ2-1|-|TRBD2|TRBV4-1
CASSQVTSGDGSSYNEQFF
TGCGCCAGCAGCCAAGTGACTAGCGGGGATGGAAGCTCCTACAATGAGCAGTTCTTC
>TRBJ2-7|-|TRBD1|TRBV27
CASSSGGQGRRQYF
TGTGCCAGCAGTTCTGGAGGACAGGGGAGGCGGCAGTACTTC
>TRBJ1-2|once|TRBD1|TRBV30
CAWSAGDRAHF
TGTGCCTGGAGTGCCGGGGACAGGGCCCACTTC
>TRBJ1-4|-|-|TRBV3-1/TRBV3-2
CASSQGDNEKLFF
TGTGCCAGCAGCCAGGGAGATAATGAAAAACTGTTTTTT
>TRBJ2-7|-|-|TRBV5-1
CASSENYEQYF
TGCGCCAGCAGTGAGAACTACGAGCAGTACTTC
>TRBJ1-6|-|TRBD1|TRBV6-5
CASSYDYRGDSPLHF
TGTGCCAGCAGTTACGACTACAGGGGTGACTCACCCCTCCACTTT
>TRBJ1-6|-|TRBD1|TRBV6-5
CASRDRGQGESPLHF
TGTGCCAGCAGGGACAGGGGACAGGGAGAATCACCCCTCCACTTT
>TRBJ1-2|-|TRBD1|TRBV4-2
CASSQGVETGYYGYTF
TGTGCCAGCAGCCAAGGGGTGGAGACAGGGTACTATGGCTACACCTTC